This T cell receptor (beta chain) stems from a study of vaccination and CD4 T cells after COVID-19. Trimming took 5 bases from V and 6 from J; bases not matched to a gene: 7. Germline V gives CDR1 SGHVS, CDR2 FQNEAQ. This CDR3 has 15 residues. With the Oncomine TCR Beta short-read assay, DNA from cultured CD4+ T cells was sequenced. TCRdb recomputed calls from the PCR reads with MiXCR, one row per CDR3 protein. The sample shows approximately 1,500 distinct CDR3 sequences, roughly 77% of them seen only once. Noted treatment: approximately 9-day PBMC culture with coronavirus spike peptide pools or control peptides (ViraFEST assay). In the case of this clonotype: What it recognizes is unknown.

The material was CD4+ T cells from blood, cultured in vitro, obtained after SARS-CoV-2 vaccination. The chain carries TRBV7-8 and TRBJ1-6; 7 nucleotides line up with TRBD1. The receptor comes from a human donor who had recovered from COVID-19. The CDR3 DNA is TGTGCCAGCAGCGGGGGACAGACCTTTAATTCACCCCTCCACTTT. This codes for CASSGGQTFNSPLHF.